This T cell receptor beta chain was recorded in a study of T cells after yellow fever vaccination. About the study: Any fraction with a low cell number was prepared using SMART-Seq v4 Ultra Low Input.

Whole-study findings and limits: Reappearing after the booster were most of the clones from primary vaccination (96% CD4, approximately 88% CD8). A small proportion of clonotypes was detected in both the CD4 and CD8 compartments.

TCR cDNA, made by 5'RACE template switching, carried an added universal primer site and UMIs. TCRdb used MiXCR to reprocess the 5' RACE reads, holding one entry per CDR3 protein. This sample has a few hundred thousand distinct CDR3 sequences, with 8.7% found just once. This CDR3 contains 16 residues. CDR1 MNHEY and CDR2 SMNVEV come from the germline V gene (reference sequence). Trimming cost V 1 base and J 2 bases; bases outside gene matches: 6. Concerning this clonotype itself: What it binds is unknown.

The V gene is TRBV27, the J gene TRBJ2-3, with 7 bases aligning to TRBD1. The clonotype originates from a man aged 18 to 30 who received the YFV17D yellow fever vaccine. The sample here was CD4+ T cells sorted from PBMCs, taken 5 days after the yellow fever booster vaccination. The CDR3 loop reads CASSLLDRRVTDTQYF. The CDR3 DNA is TGTGCCAGCAGTTTATTGGACAGGAGAGTCACAGATACGCAGTATTTT.